The 17 T cell receptor beta chains listed next were all sequenced from one sample in a study (dated by TCRdb to between 2014 and 2016). Libraries were made using 5' RACE. TCRdb shows the sequencer as Illumina MiSeq. TCRdb handled the public reads itself, with Q25 trimming in fastp and clone calling in MiXCR, and kept productive beta chains. Records with the same CDR3 protein are collapsed into one entry carrying the most frequent genes and DNA. The sample data list about 9,100 distinct CDR3 sequences, and more than 50% of these were observed just once. The ten biggest clones cover less than 7.5% of the sample. The sequenced material came from tumor-infiltrating memory CD4+ T cells sorted from the breast tumor. This specimen's cell subset or site label, interpreted: memory CD4+ T cells, CD4+CD45RO+CD25-. The receptors originated from a female donor with breast cancer.

This clonotype was seen only once. One junction end does not reproduce the germline sequence, and a read error may be involved. V and J are TRBV6-5 and TRBJ2-7; D ambiguous. This CDR3 has 12 residues. Looked up from germline, CDR1 is MNHEY and CDR2 is SVGAGI. DNA for the CDR3: TGTGCCAGCAGTTCAGGTTCCTACGGGCAGTACTTC. Amino acids: CASSSGSYGQYF.

This clonotype was counted a few times. V usage is TRBV20-1 and J usage is TRBJ2-1, with D hard to call. Looked up from germline, CDR1 is DFQATT and CDR2 is SNEGSKA (reference sequence). This CDR3 has 13 amino acids. V was cut by 1 base and J by 12 bases, with 16 bases left in between. The CDR3 region is CSARGAPRFGQFF. The CDR3 nucleotides are TGCAGTGCTAGAGGTGCTCCTAGATTTGGGCAGTTCTTC.

The chain couples TRBV6-5 to TRBJ2-1; 7 positions match TRBD2. The CDR3 consists of 15 residues. Germline trimming cut 6 bases from V and 4 bases from J; bases unmatched to any gene: 9. Germline CDR1 and CDR2: MNHEY and SVGAGI. DNA of the CDR3: TGTGCCAGCAGCCCGCGGGGGTCCCCTTACAATGAGCAGTTCTTC. It translates to CASSPRGSPYNEQFF.

V gene TRBV5-1 combines with J gene TRBJ1-1, with 9 bases lining up with TRBD1. The CDR3 is 13 residues long. Germline V gene lookup returns CDR1 SGHRS and CDR2 YFSETQ. V trimming: 4 bases; J trimming: 11 bases; junction bases outside the gene matches: 9. The CDR3 sequence: CASSLKQGAEAFF. The CDR3 DNA follows: TGCGCCAGCAGCCTAAAACAGGGGGCCGAGGCTTTCTTT.

The chain couples TRBV12-3 or TRBV12-4 to TRBJ2-5; TRBD1 matches at 7 bases. J lost 6 bases, V lost 8 bases, and 6 bases had no gene match. The CDR3 runs 12 residues. CDR3 protein: CASERQGQTQYF. DNA for the CDR3: TGTGCCAGCGAACGACAGGGACAGACCCAGTACTTC.

The chain carries TRBV6-5 and TRBJ1-2; D is possibly TRBD1 (6 bases). The CDR3 has 15 residues. Germline V gives CDR1 MNHEY, CDR2 SVGAGI. Trimming removed 7 bases at V and 3 bases at J, with 18 bases between. The CDR3 DNA is TGTGCCAGCATCCCGGACAGCAGGGCGGACTATGGCTACACCTTC. It specifies CASIPDSRADYGYTF.

J is TRBJ1-2 and V is TRBV7-9; D is unresolved. V lost 1 base to trimming and J lost 0 bases, with 6 bases between them. Germline lookup yields CDR1 SEHNR and CDR2 FQNEAQ (reference sequence). The length of the CDR3 is 14 residues. The CDR3 DNA reads as TGTGCCAGCAGCTTAGAAAGGGCTAACTATGGCTACACCTTC. Encoded protein: CASSLERANYGYTF.

For the CDR3, the DNA is TGTGCCAGCAGCTTAGGAGGCCGGGGGGAGACCCAGTACTTC. This gives the protein CASSLGGRGETQYF. The chain couples TRBV7-2 to TRBJ2-5; D perhaps matches TRBD2 (6 bases). This CDR3 has 14 amino acids. V lost 1 base and J 5 bases, leaving 11 bases between the germline ends. Germline V gives CDR1 SGHTA, CDR2 FQGNSA. The complete variable domain, with remaining parts taken from reference TRBV7-2 and TRBJ2-5, reads GAGVSQSPSNKVTEKGKDVELRCDPISGHTALYWYRQSLGQGLEFLIYFQGNSAPDKSGLPSDRFSAERTGGSVSTLTIQRTQQEDSAVYLCASSLGGRGETQYFGPGTRLLVL.

The gene calls are TRBV5-6 and TRBJ1-5; D is possibly TRBD1 (5 bases). This CDR3 has 15 amino acids. Trimming removed 7 bases at V and 4 bases at J, with 18 bases between. Germline V CDR1 and CDR2: SGHDT, YYEEEE. The CDR3 sequence is CASGRFGGGNQPQHF. As DNA, the CDR3 is TGTGCCAGCGGTCGGTTTGGGGGGGGAAATCAGCCCCAGCATTTT.

The chain links TRBV5-1 to TRBJ1-5; D unresolved. This CDR3 has 13 amino acids. V lost 5 bases and J lost 0, with 6 bases in between. CDR1 is SGHRS and CDR2 is YFSETQ in the germline V gene. The chain's CDR3 is CASRLGSNQPQHF. CDR3 DNA: TGCGCCAGCAGACTTGGTAGCAATCAGCCCCAGCATTTT.

This clonotype occurred a few times. The junction does not match germline at one end; this may be a read error. This chain connects TRBV5-1 to TRBJ2-3; D call uncertain. The CDR3 totals 13 residues. CDR1 SGHRS and CDR2 YFSETQ come from the germline V gene. CDR3 DNA: TGCGCCAGCAGCTCTAAAAAAGGAGATACGCAGTTTTTT. It encodes CASSSKKGDTQFF.

This clonotype was found a few times. The rearrangement joins TRBV5-4 to TRBJ1-4, with 9 bases identical to TRBD1. The CDR3 spans 15 residues. Germline V gene lookup returns CDR1 SGHNT and CDR2 YYREEE (reference sequence). The J segment lost 8 bases and the V segment lost 4 bases, leaving 9 bases of the junction unmatched. The CDR3, as DNA: TGTGCCAGCAGCCCACAGGGGGCGAAGGAAGAAAAACTGTTTTTT. It translates to CASSPQGAKEEKLFF.

On this clonotype itself: This clone may be a read error of a much larger clone one base away. The J gene is TRBJ1-6, the V gene TRBV12-3 or TRBV12-4; weak D call: TRBD1 (6 bases). CDR3 length equals 14 residues. The CDR3 here is CAGSRQVSDSPLHF. The CDR3 nucleotides are TGTGCCGGCAGTCGACAGGTTTCGGATTCACCCCTCCACTTT.

The rearrangement uses TRBV6-5 and TRBJ1-1; tentative D call: TRBD1 (5 bases). The CDR3 consists of 14 residues. Trimming removed 5 bases at V and 2 bases at J, with 12 bases between. Germline V gene data show CDR1 as MNHEY and CDR2 as SVGAGI. The CDR3 reads CASSPRDANTEAFF. The CDR3 bases are TGTGCCAGCAGTCCCAGGGACGCTAACACTGAAGCTTTCTTT.

V gene TRBV6-2 or TRBV6-3 combines with J gene TRBJ2-2; D ambiguous. Deletions cut 6 bases from V and 4 bases from J, with 12 bases between. There are 14 residues in the CDR3. Germline V gene sequence: CDR1 MNHEY, CDR2 SVGEGT. DNA of the CDR3: TGTGCCAGCAGCCTCATAGATAGCACCGGGGAGCTGTTTTTT. It is translated as CASSLIDSTGELFF.

The chain combines TRBV6-2 or TRBV6-3 with TRBJ1-6; TRBD1 is a possible D gene (6 bases). The germline V and J ends were trimmed by 0 bases and 9 bases, with 12 bases remaining between them. The CDR3 length is 15 residues. The germline CDR1 and CDR2 sequences are MNHEY and SVGEGT. The CDR3 region is CASSYSRGQISPLHF. CDR3 coding DNA: TGTGCCAGCAGTTACTCCCGAGGACAGATTTCACCCCTCCACTTT.

The chain recombines TRBV7-3 with TRBJ1-2; D not resolved. The V end lost 4 bases, the J end lost 1 base, and 16 bases lay between the germline ends. The germline gives CDR1 SGHTA, CDR2 FQGTGA. The CDR3 runs 16 residues. CDR3 bases: TGTGCCAGCAGCTCCCCTCCGGGGAAGAGTAACTATGGCTACACCTTC. Amino acids: CASSSPPGKSNYGYTF. Full variable domain (rest looked up from reference TRBV7-3 and TRBJ1-2): GAGVSQTPSNKVTEKGKYVELRCDPISGHTALYWYRQSLGQGPEFLIYFQGTGAADDSGLPNDRFFAVRPEGSVSTLKIQRTERGDSAVYLCASSSPPGKSNYGYTFGSGTRLTVV.